This T cell receptor beta chain originates from a study of radiation and T cells in renal cell carcinoma. Measured with immunoSEQ multiplex PCR; TCRdb has only the in-frame clones, and not every one. The table records around 74,000 clones, 83% of them present only once. The time point denotes: blood 4 weeks post-SBRT, at nephrectomy. Indicated treatment: 15 Gy SBRT to primary tumor, nephrectomy 4 weeks later. Nephrectomy followed 15 Gy stereotactic body radiation by 4 weeks. After SBRT, blood was collected at 2 and 4 weeks, plus baseline. Clear cell pathology was present in this patient's renal cell carcinoma. Trimming left V 0 bases short and J 9 bases short, with 14 bases between. This CDR3 is built from 14 residues. Germline V gene sequence: CDR1 SGHAT, CDR2 FQNNGV.

The TCR sequence derives from a woman aged 55 to 70 with renal cell carcinoma. Sequenced here: blood, sampled from a patient whose treatment included radiotherapy and nephrectomy. The rearrangement uses TRBV11-2 and TRBJ1-1; D is perhaps TRBD1 (6 bases). As DNA, the CDR3 is TGTGCCAGCAGCTTAGATCTTTGGGGGGCAAAAGCTTTCTTT. It specifies CASSLDLWGAKAFF.